This TCR beta chain was captured in a study of blood T cells in healthy people across ages. Study details: Per two T cells, template switching captured roughly one barcoded beta molecule.

A J-beta primer mix and a sample-barcoded 5' primer were used in a second PCR of about 7 to 12 cycles. Each cDNA molecule, via a template-switch adaptor with 12 random nucleotides, was tagged. Each CDR3 protein gets one entry after TCRdb re-called the 5' RACE reads with MiXCR. This table holds about 830,000 distinct CDR3 sequences, 60% to 80% found once. Trimming shortened V by 1 base and J by 2 bases, and 13 bases separated the two germline ends. The CDR3 covers 16 residues. Germline values: CDR1 LGHDT, CDR2 YNNKEL (reference sequence). Sample: blood. The clonotype comes from a man aged 30 to 45 in good health. This chain connects TRBV3-1 to TRBJ2-3; no firm D call. The CDR3 sequence: CASSQGDWMNTDTQYF. CDR3 in DNA: TGTGCCAGCAGCCAAGGCGACTGGATGAACACAGATACGCAGTATTTT.